This TCR beta chain was identified in a study of blood T cell repertoires in COVID-19. Whole-study context: Specimens from acute and convalescent COVID-19 originated in the United States, Italy and Spain. From T cells, B-cell-depleted T cells, or PBMCs came the material, which was cDNA or gDNA.

Assay: immunoSEQ multiplex PCR; the TCRdb copy retains only in-frame clones and omits some. The sample lists about 12,000 clones, more than 80% occurring once. Germline lookup yields CDR1 MDHEN and CDR2 SYDVKM. This CDR3 spans 14 amino acids. V was pared by 8 bases and J by 4 bases, with 14 bases between. The sequencing input was peripheral blood. J is TRBJ1-4 and V is TRBV28, with D tentatively TRBD1 (6 bases). This TCR came from a human donor in a cohort sampled during active COVID-19. The CDR3 DNA sequence: TGTGCCAGCCGGGGGGGGGCGATTAATGAAAAACTGTTTTTT. It translates to CASRGGAINEKLFF.